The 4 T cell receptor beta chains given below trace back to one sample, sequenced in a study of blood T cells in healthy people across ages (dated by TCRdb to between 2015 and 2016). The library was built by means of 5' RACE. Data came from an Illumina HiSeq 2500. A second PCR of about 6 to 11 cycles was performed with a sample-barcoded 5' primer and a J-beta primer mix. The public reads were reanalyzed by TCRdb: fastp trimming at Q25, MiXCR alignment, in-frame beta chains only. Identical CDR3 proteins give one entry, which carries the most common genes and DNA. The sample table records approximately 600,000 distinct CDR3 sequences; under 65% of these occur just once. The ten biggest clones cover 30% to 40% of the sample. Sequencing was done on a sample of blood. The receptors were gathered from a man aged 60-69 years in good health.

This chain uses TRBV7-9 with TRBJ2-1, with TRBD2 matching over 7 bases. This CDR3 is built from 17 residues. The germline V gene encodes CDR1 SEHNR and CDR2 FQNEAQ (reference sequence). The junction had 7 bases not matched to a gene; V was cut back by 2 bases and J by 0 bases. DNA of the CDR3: TGTGCCAGCAGCTTAAACCCAGCGGGGAGCTCCTACAATGAGCAGTTCTTC. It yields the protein CASSLNPAGSSYNEQFF. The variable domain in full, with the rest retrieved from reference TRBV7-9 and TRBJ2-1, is DTGVSQNPRHKITKRGQNVTFRCDPISEHNRLYWYRQTLGQGPEFLTYFQNEAQLEKSRLLSDRFSAERPKGSFSTLEIQRTEQGDSAMYLCASSLNPAGSSYNEQFFGPGTRLTVL.

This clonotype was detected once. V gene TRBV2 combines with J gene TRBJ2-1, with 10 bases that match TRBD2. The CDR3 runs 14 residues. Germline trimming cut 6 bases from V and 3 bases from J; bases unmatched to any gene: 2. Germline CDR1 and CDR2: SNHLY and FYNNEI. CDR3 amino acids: CASRGTSVYNEQFF. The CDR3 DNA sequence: TGTGCCAGCAGGGGGACTAGCGTCTACAATGAGCAGTTCTTC. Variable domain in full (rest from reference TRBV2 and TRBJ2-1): EPEVTQTPSHQVTQMGQEVILRCVPISNHLYFYWYRQILGQKVEFLVSFYNNEISEKSEIFDDQFSVERPDGSNFTLKIRSTKLEDSAMYFCASRGTSVYNEQFFGPGTRLTVL.

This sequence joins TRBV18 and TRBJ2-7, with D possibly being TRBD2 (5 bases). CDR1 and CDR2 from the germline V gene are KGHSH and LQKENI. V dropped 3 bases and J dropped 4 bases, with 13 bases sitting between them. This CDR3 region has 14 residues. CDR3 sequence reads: CASSPFETGYEQYF. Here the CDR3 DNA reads TGTGCCAGCTCACCTTTCGAAACGGGGTACGAGCAGTACTTC.

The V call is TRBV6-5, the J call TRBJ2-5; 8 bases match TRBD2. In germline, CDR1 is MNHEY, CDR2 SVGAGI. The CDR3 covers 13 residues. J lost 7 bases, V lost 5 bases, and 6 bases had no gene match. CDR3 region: CASSDRGGMTQYF. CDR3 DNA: TGTGCCAGCAGTGACCGGGGGGGCATGACCCAGTACTTC.